One sample yielded the 5 T cell receptor beta chains listed below, sequenced in a study of T cell repertoires in cytomegalovirus infection. TCRdb analysed the reads with MiXCR anew, one entry per CDR3 protein. Of a few hundred thousand distinct CDR3 sequences listed, 30% to 40% are singletons. No antigen has been assigned to these receptors. The specimen comprised cultured PBMCs, sampled from culture after CMV antigen stimulation. These receptors all stem from a human donor in good health (CMV status not recorded). Some clones in this sample may be carry-over from other donors' samples.

This chain links TRBV6-5 with TRBJ1-2, with 7 bases aligning to TRBD1. CDR3 size: 13 residues. The J segment lost 4 bases and the V segment lost 5 bases, leaving 4 bases of the junction unmatched. The V gene's germline CDR1 is MNHEY and CDR2 SVGAGI. The DNA for the CDR3 is TGTGCCAGCAGTCGAGGGGGCCTCTATGGCTACACCTTC. Its protein is CASSRGGLYGYTF.

In this sample, this clonotype turned up a few times. The CDR3 sequence: CASSLGREASYEQYV. DNA of the CDR3: TGTGCCAGCAGCTTAGGGCGGGAGGCCTCCTACGAGCAGTACGTC. The genes are TRBV7-6 and TRBJ2-7; 8 bases match TRBD2. This CDR3 comprises 15 residues. The trim removed 1 base at V and 0 bases at J, leaving 2 bases unmatched. In germline, CDR1 is SGHVS, CDR2 FNYEAQ.

The CDR3 DNA reads as TGCAGCGCCGAGACTAGCGGGAGGACCAGCGAGCAGTACTTC. Protein: CSAETSGRTSEQYF. This rearrangement joins TRBV29-1 to TRBJ2-7; 13 nucleotides line up with TRBD2. The CDR3 has 14 amino acids. Per the germline V gene, CDR1 is SQVTM and CDR2 is ANQGSEA. The junction had 9 bases not matched to a gene; V was cut back by 7 bases and J by 6 bases.

This clonotype was found a few times. V usage is TRBV27 and J usage is TRBJ1-1; weak D call: TRBD1 (6 bases). Trimming cost V 1 base and J 4 bases, with 13 bases left between them. The CDR3 extends over 15 amino acids. In germline, CDR1 is MNHEY, CDR2 SMNVEV (reference sequence). Here the CDR3 reads CASSLFGGSSTEAFF. The CDR3 DNA follows: TGTGCCAGCAGTTTATTCGGGGGCTCGAGCACTGAAGCTTTCTTT.

The chain recombines TRBV7-3 with TRBJ2-7; D might be TRBD1 or TRBD2, each matching 5 bases. The CDR3 contains 15 residues. The germline V gene has CDR1 SGHTA and CDR2 FQGTGA. V was shortened by 1 base and J by 2 bases, with 12 bases between the two germline ends. The CDR3 here is CASSLIGGPTYEQYF. The CDR3 nucleotides are TGTGCCAGCAGCTTAATTGGGGGACCAACCTACGAGCAGTACTTC. The full variable domain, its missing parts supplied by reference TRBV7-3 and TRBJ2-7, is GAGVSQTPSNKVTEKGKYVELRCDPISGHTALYWYRQSLGQGPEFLIYFQGTGAADDSGLPNDRFFAVRPEGSVSTLKIQRTERGDSAVYLCASSLIGGPTYEQYFGPGTRLTVT.